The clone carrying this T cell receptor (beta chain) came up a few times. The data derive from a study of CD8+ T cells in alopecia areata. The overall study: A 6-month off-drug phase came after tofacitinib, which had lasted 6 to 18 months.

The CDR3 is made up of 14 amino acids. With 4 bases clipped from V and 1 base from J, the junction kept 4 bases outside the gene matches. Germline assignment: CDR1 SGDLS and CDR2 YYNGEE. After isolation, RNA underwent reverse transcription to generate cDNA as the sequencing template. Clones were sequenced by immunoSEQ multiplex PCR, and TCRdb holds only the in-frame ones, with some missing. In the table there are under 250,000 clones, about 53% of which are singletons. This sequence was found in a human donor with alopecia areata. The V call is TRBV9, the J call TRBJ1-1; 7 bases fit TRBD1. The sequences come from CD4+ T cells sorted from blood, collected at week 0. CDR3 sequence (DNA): TGTGCCAGCAGCCCCCGACAGGGGAACACTGAAGCTTTCTTT. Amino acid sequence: CASSPRQGNTEAFF.